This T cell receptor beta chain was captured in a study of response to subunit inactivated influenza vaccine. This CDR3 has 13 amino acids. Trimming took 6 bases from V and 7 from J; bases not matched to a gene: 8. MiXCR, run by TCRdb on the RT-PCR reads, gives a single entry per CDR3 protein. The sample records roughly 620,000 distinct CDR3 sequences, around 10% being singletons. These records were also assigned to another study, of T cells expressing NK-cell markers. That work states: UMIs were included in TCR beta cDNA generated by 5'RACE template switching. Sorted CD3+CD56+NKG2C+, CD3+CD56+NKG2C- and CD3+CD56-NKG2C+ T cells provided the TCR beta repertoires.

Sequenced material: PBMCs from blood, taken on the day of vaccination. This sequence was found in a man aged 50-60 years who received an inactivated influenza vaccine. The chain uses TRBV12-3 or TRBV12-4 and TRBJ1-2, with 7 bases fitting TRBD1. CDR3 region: CASRIGGGSGYTF. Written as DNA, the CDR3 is TGTGCCAGCAGAATTGGAGGGGGCAGTGGCTACACCTTC.